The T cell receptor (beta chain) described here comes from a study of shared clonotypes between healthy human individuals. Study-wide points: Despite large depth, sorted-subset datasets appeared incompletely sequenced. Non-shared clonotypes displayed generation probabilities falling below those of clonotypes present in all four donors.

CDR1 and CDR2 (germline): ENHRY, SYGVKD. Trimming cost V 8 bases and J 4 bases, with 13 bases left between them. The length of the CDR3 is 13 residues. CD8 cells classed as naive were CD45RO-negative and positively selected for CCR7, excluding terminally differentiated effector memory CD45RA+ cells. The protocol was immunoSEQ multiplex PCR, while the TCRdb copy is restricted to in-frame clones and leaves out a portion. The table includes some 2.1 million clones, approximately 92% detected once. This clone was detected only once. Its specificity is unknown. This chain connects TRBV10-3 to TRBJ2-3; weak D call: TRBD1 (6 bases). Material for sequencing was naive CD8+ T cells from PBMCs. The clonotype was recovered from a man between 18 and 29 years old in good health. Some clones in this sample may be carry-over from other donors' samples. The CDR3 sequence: CAIAPGDSDTQYF. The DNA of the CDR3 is TGTGCCATCGCCCCAGGGGATTCAGATACGCAGTATTTT.